These T cell receptor beta chains were read from a single sample in a study of blood T cell repertoires in COVID-19. Profiled with immunoSEQ multiplex PCR; TCRdb holds only in-frame clones, not every one. Of 130,000 or so clones detected, just over 75% appear once; the ten largest clones hold roughly a tenth. The material sequenced was peripheral blood. The receptors shown here come from a human donor in a cohort sampled during active COVID-19. CDR3s include the opening cysteine and the closing phenylalanine or tryptophan. D genes are given only for firm matches. Clone size is shown for a subset of rows, as once, few, many or a class of expanded clone.

j_call v_call d_call clone_size cdr3_aa cdr3_nt
TRBJ2-7 TRBV19 TRBD1 once CASSPGGSITYEQYF TGTGCCAGTAGCCCAGGGGGCTCAATTACCTACGAGCAGTACTTC
TRBJ2-4 TRBV5-5 . . CASSVGGNIQYF TGTGCCAGCAGCGTTGGGGGGAACATTCAGTACTTC
TRBJ2-7 TRBV15 . . CATSSQRGGGTGEQYF TGTGCCACCAGCAGCCAGCGGGGCGGGGGCACAGGCGAGCAGTACTTC
TRBJ1-1 TRBV7-6 . . CASSGPGGARTEAFF TGTGCCAGCAGCGGTCCGGGGGGGGCGCGTACTGAAGCTTTCTTT
TRBJ1-6 TRBV5-1 TRBD1 once CASSLERQGDSPLHF TGCGCCAGCAGCTTGGAGCGACAGGGAGATTCACCCCTCCACTTT
TRBJ1-4 TRBV6-1 . . CASSEALRDTLLGQRLFF TGTGCCAGCAGTGAAGCGCTCCGGGACACCCTCCTCGGACAAAGGCTGTTTTTT
TRBJ2-7 TRBV4-1 . . CASSKNLGTGEYFYEQYF TGCGCCAGCAGTAAAAACCTCGGGACGGGGGAATATTTCTACGAGCAGTACTTC
TRBJ1-1 TRBV4-1 . . CASSQDQRGWTEAFF TGCGCCAGCAGCCAAGATCAAAGGGGGTGGACTGAAGCTTTCTTT
TRBJ1-5 TRBV7-9 . few CASSPVGQDNQPQHF TGTGCCAGCAGCCCCGTGGGTCAGGACAATCAGCCCCAGCATTTT
TRBJ2-1 TRBV6-5 . . CASRPRLGDYNEQFF TGTGCCAGCAGACCAAGACTAGGAGACTACAATGAGCAGTTCTTC
TRBJ1-5 TRBV30 . . CAWSVQSNQPQHF TGTGCCTGGAGTGTACAGTCCAATCAGCCCCAGCATTTT